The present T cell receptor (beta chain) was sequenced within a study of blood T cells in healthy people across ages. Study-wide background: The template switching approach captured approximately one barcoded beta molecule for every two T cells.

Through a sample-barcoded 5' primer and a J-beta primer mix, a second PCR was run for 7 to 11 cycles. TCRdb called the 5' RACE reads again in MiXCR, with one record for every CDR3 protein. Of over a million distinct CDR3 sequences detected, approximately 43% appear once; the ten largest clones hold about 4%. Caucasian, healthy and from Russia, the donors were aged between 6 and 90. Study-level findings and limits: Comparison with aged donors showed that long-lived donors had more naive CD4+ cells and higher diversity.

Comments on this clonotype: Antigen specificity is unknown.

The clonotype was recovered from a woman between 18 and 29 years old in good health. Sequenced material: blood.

The CDR3 loop is CASSPVSGNSYEQYF. The CDR3 DNA reads TGCGCCAGCAGCCCCGTTAGCGGTAACTCCTACGAGCAGTACTTC. This chain joins TRBV5-1 and TRBJ2-7; a weak D match, TRBD2 (6 bases). Germline V CDR1 and CDR2: SGHRS, YFSETQ. Trimming stripped 4 bases from V and 0 bases from J, with 14 bases between. CDR3 length equals 15 residues.